This paragraph reports one T cell receptor (beta chain). The entry originates in a study of T cells in women clearing cervical HPV infection. Study-level background: Case blood drawn at lesion detection; control blood after infection cleared. With HLA typing for only a few women, HLA confounding remains possible.

Produced via immunoSEQ multiplex PCR; TCRdb's table is partial and in-frame only. This sample lists tens of thousands of clones; its ten largest clones have 6.5% to 8.5%. This clonotype was obtained from a woman between 18 and 70 years old with a cervical HPV16 infection that either progressed to CIN3+ or cleared (not recorded which). The sequencing input was blood buffy coat.

The CDR3 sequence is CSARDGYSGVTRASYDYTF. The CDR3 bases that were read are TGCAGTGCTAGAGATGGGTATTCGGGGGTGACCCGGGCTTCCTACGAC. V and J are TRBV20-1 and TRBJ1-2, with D perhaps TRBD1 (5 bases). The read terminates 3 residues ahead of where the CDR3 ends, so the germline J gene completes it. The germline gives CDR1 DFQATT, CDR2 SNEGSKA (reference sequence). The CDR3 extends over 19 amino acids.